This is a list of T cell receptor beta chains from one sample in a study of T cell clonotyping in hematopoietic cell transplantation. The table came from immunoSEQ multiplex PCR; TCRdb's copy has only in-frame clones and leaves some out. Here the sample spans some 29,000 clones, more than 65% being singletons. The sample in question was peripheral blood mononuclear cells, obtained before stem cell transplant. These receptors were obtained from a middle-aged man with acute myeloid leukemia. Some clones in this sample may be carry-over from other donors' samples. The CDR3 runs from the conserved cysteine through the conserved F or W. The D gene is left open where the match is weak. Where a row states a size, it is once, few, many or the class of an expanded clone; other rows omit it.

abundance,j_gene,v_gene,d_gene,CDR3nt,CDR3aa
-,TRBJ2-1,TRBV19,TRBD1,TGTGCCAGTAACCCTCGGGGACAGGGGGATGAGCAGTTCTTC,CASNPRGQGDEQFF
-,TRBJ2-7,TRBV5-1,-,TGCGCCAGCAGCTTTTCAGGGGACGAGCAGTACTTC,CASSFSGDEQYF
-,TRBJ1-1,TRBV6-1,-,TGTGCCAGCAGATGGACGGTGAACACTGAAGCTTTCTTT,CASRWTVNTEAFF
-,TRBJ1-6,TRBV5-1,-,TGCGCCAGCAGCTTGGGGTCCGCAGACTATTCACCCCTCCACTTT,CASSLGSADYSPLHF
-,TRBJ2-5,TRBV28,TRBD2,TGTGCCAGCAGTTTCCTGACGGGGACTAGCTCAGAAGAGACCCAGTACTTC,CASSFLTGTSSEETQYF
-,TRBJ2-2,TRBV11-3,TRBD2,TGTGCCAGCAGCTTAGATCGATTGGGGGGGGTCCACACCGGGGAGCTGTTTTTT,CASSLDRLGGVHTGELFF
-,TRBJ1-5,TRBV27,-,TGTGCCAGCAGTATGCAGGGCAATCAGCCCCAGCATTTT,CASSMQGNQPQHF
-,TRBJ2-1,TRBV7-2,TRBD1,TGTGCCAGCAGCTTGTCAGGGGGCTACAATGAGCAGTTCTTC,CASSLSGGYNEQFF
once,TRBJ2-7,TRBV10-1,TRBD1,TGCGCCAGCACTCCCGGGACAGGTCCCTACGAGCAGTACTTC,CASTPGTGPYEQYF
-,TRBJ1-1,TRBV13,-,TGTGCCAGCAGCTTAGGAATTTCGAACACTGAAGCTTTCTTT,CASSLGISNTEAFF
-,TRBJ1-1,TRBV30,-,TGTGCCTGGAGTGTCTGGGTCGTTGCCACTGAAGCTTTCTTT,CAWSVWVVATEAFF
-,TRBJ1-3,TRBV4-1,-,TGCGCCAGCAGCCAAGATCCGGCCCGGAGAACTGGAAACACCATATATTTT,CASSQDPARRTGNTIYF
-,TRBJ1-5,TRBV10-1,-,TGCGCCAGCAGTGCGACAGATAGCAATCAGCCCCAGCATTTT,CASSATDSNQPQHF
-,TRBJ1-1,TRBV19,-,TGTGCCAGTAGGCATGGGCGACAGAAGATGAACACTGAAGCTTTCTTT,CASRHGRQKMNTEAFF
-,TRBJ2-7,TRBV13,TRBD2,TGTGCCAGCAGCACAGGACTAGCGGGAGGGCCCTACGAGCAGTACTTC,CASSTGLAGGPYEQYF
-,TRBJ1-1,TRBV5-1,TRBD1,TGCGCCAGCAGAACGCAGGGGGCTGACACTGAAGCTTTCTTT,CASRTQGADTEAFF
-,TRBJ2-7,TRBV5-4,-,TGTGCCAGCAACTTCCCGGGACTTTCTGCCTACGAGCAGTACTTC,CASNFPGLSAYEQYF
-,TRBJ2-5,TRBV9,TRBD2,TGTGCCAGCAGCCCGCAATCTAGCGGGTTTCAAGAGACCCAGTACTTC,CASSPQSSGFQETQYF
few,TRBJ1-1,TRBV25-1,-,TGTGCCAGCAGTGAATTGGGGAGGGGGACTGAAGCTTTCTTT,CASSELGRGTEAFF
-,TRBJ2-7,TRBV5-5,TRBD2,TGTGCCAGCAGCTTGGCTAGCGGTTACGAGCAGTACTTC,CASSLASGYEQYF
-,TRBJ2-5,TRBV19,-,TGTGCCAGTAGTATAGGAGGTGGAGGAGGCCAAGAGACCCAGTACTTC,CASSIGGGGGQETQYF
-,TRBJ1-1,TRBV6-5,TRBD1,TGTGCCAGCAGCCGTGACGAGGGGGCGACCACTGAAGCTTTCTTT,CASSRDEGATTEAFF
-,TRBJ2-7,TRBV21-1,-,TGTGCCAGCAGCAACTCGAACATCCAGTACTTC,CASSNSNIQYF
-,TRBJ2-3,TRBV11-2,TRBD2,TGTGCCAGCAGCACAGGGACTAGCGGGAGTTTTGCAGATACGCAGTATTTT,CASSTGTSGSFADTQYF
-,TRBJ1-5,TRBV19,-,TGTGCCAGTAGCTCGAACCAGGGGAGCAATCAGCCCCAGCATTTT,CASSSNQGSNQPQHF
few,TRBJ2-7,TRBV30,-,TGTGCCTGGAGCCCGGGACTTCACTACGAGCAGTACTTC,CAWSPGLHYEQYF
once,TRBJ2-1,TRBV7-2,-,TGTGCCAGCAGCTTAGTCACATCATCCAGTGAGCAGTTCTTC,CASSLVTSSSEQFF
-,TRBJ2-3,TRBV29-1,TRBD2,TGCAGCGTGGCTAGCGGTGCCCCCACAGATACGCAGTATTTT,CSVASGAPTDTQYF
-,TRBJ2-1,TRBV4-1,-,TGCGCCAGCAGCCAAGAGCGGCAGGGGTCTCTAAGCTCCTACAATGAGCAGTTCTTC,CASSQERQGSLSSYNEQFF
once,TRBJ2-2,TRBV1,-,TGCACCAGCAGCCAGTTTAAGTGCCGAACCCCGAACACCGGGGAGCTGTTTTTT,CTSSQFKCRTPNTGELFF
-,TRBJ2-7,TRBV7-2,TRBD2,TGTGCCAGCAGCTCCAGGCAAGCGGGAGGGCGATACGAGCAGTACTTC,CASSSRQAGGRYEQYF
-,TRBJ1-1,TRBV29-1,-,TGCAGCGTTGGGGGGCTGGCGAACACTGAAGCTTTCTTT,CSVGGLANTEAFF
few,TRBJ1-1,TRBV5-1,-,TGCGCCAGCAGCCCGCACAGGGTGAACACTGAAGCTTTCTTT,CASSPHRVNTEAFF
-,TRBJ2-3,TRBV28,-,TGTGCCAGCAGTCTACCCACAGGGCGCACAGATACGCAGTATTTT,CASSLPTGRTDTQYF
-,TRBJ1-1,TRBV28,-,TGTGCCAGCGGACCAGGGGTCTGGACTGAAGCTTTCTTT,CASGPGVWTEAFF
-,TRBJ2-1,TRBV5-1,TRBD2,TGCGCCAGCAGCCTCACTAGCGGGGGCTCCTACAATGAGCAGTTCTTC,CASSLTSGGSYNEQFF
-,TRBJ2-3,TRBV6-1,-,TGTGCCAGCAGTGAAGCCCCGTCCAGCGGAGATACGCAGTATTTT,CASSEAPSSGDTQYF
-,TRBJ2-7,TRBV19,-,TGTGCCAGTAGTGAGGACAATTCCCACGAGCAGTACTTC,CASSEDNSHEQYF
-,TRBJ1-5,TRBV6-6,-,TGCGCCAGCAGTTACGGGCAGGAGAATCAGCCCCAGCATTTT,CASSYGQENQPQHF
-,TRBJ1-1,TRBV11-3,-,TGTGCCAGCAGCTTAGTGCTGGGAGTAAACACTGAAGCTTTCTTT,CASSLVLGVNTEAFF
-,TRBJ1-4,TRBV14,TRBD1,TGTGCCAGCAGCCCTACAGGGGGCGTCAGGGAAAAACTGTTTTTT,CASSPTGGVREKLFF
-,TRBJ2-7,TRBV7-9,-,TGTGCCAGCAGCCCCGACTTGGAGTGGGACGAGCAGTACTTC,CASSPDLEWDEQYF
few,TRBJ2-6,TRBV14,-,TGTGCCAGCAGCGGGTCCCTCCTTCGCTCTGGGGCCAACGTCCTGACTTTC,CASSGSLLRSGANVLTF
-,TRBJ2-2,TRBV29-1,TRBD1,TGCAGCGTTGTCCGGGACAGGTTCACCGGGGAGCTGTTTTTT,CSVVRDRFTGELFF
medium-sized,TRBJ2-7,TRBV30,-,TGTGCCGCGGACGGTGAGCTCTCCTACGAGCAGTACTTC,CAADGELSYEQYF
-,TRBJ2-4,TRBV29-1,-,TGCAGCGTTGAGGGACCAGGGGCCAAAAACATTCAGTACTTC,CSVEGPGAKNIQYF
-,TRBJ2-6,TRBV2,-,TGTGCCGGAGAGGGGGTCTCTGGGGCCAACGTCCTGACTTTC,CAGEGVSGANVLTF
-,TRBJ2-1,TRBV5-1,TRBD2,TGCGCCAGCAGCTTGGAGGGGTTTTTAAGTGCGGGGGGGAGCGATGAGCAGTTCTTC,CASSLEGFLSAGGSDEQFF
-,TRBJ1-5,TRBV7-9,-,TGTGCCAGCACCCCGTTGAATCAGCCCCAGCATTTT,CASTPLNQPQHF
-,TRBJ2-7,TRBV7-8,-,TGTGCCAGCAGTCCCAGGGCTTCCTACGAGCAGTACTTC,CASSPRASYEQYF
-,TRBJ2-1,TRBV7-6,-,TGTGCCAGCAAGAATATGTTAGCGATCAATGAGCAGTTCTTC,CASKNMLAINEQFF
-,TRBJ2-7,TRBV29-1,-,TGCAGCGTTGGGCGGAACCCGGGAGCTGTAGGGACAGAGCAGTACTTC,CSVGRNPGAVGTEQYF
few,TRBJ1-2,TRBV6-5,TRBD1,TGTGCCAGCAGTTACTCAGATGCCGGGACAGGGTATGGCTACACCTTC,CASSYSDAGTGYGYTF
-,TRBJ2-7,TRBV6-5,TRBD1,TGTGCCAGCAGTTACTCCGGACAGGGTGTTAGTGAGCAGTACTTC,CASSYSGQGVSEQYF
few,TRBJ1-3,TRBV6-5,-,TGTGCCAGCCGGGACGGAAGCTCTGGAAACACCATATATTTT,CASRDGSSGNTIYF
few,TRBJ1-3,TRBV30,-,TGTGCCTGGAGGTTAGCCGGAAACACCATATATTTT,CAWRLAGNTIYF
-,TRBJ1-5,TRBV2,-,TGTGCCAGCAGTGAAGAGGCAGGGTCAGGGCAGCCCCAGCATTTT,CASSEEAGSGQPQHF